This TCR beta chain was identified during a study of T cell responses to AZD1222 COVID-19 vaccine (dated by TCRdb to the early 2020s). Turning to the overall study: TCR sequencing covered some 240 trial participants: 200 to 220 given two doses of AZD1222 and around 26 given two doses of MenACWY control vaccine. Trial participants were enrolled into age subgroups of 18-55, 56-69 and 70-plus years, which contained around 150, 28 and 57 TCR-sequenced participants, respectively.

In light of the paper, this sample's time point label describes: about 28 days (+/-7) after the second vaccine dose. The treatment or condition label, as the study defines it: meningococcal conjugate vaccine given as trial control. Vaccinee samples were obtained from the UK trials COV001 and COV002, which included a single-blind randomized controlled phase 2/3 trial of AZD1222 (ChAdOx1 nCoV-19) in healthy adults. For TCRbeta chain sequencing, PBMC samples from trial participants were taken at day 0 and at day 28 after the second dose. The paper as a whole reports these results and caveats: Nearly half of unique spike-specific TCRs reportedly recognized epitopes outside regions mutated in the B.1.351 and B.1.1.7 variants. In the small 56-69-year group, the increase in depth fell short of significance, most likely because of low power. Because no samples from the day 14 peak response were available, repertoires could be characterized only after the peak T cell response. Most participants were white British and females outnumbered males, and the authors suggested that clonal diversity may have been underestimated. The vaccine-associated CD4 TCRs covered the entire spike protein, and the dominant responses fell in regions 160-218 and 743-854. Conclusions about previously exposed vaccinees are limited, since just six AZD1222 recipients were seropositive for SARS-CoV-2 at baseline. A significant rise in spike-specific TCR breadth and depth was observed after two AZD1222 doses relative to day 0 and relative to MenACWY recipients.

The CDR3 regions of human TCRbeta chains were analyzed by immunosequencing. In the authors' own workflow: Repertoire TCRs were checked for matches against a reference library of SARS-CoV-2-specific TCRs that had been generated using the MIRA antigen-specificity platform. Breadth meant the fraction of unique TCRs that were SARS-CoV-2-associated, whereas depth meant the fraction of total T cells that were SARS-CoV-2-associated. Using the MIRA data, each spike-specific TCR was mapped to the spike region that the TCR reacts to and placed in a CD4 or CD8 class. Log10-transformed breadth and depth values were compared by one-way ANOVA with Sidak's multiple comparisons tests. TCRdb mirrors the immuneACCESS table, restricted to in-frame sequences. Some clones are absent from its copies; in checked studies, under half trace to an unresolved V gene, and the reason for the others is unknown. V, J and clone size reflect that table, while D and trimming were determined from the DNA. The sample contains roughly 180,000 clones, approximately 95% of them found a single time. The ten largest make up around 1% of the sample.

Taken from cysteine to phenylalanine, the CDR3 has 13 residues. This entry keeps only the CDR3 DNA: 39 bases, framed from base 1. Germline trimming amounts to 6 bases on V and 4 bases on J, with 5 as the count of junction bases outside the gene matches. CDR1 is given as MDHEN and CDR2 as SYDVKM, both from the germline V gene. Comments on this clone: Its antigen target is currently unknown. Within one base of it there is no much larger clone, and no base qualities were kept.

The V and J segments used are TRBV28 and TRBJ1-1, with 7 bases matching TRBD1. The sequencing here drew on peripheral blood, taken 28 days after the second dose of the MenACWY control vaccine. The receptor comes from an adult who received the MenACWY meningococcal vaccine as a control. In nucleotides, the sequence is TGTGCCAGCAGCTCACAGGGGTTCACTGAAGCTTTCTTT. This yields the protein CASSSQGFTEAFF.